Below, one TCR beta chain is given with its context. The sample originates from a study of blood T cell repertoires in COVID-19. The assay was immunoSEQ multiplex PCR, and TCRdb's table has in-frame clones only and misses some. The sample consists of approximately 260,000 clones, approximately 88% of them appearing once. The clonotype originates from a woman in her sixties or seventies with COVID-19, enrolled during active disease. Sequencing was performed on peripheral blood.

CDR3 in amino acids: CASSLSYQETQYF. The CDR3 nucleotides read TGTGCCAGCAGCTTATCGTACCAAGAGACCCAGTACTTC. The chain combines TRBV7-3 with TRBJ2-5, with D uncertain. Trimming pared 2 bases from V and 0 bases from J, leaving 4 bases between. The CDR3 totals 13 residues. The germline gives CDR1 SGHTA, CDR2 FQGTGA.